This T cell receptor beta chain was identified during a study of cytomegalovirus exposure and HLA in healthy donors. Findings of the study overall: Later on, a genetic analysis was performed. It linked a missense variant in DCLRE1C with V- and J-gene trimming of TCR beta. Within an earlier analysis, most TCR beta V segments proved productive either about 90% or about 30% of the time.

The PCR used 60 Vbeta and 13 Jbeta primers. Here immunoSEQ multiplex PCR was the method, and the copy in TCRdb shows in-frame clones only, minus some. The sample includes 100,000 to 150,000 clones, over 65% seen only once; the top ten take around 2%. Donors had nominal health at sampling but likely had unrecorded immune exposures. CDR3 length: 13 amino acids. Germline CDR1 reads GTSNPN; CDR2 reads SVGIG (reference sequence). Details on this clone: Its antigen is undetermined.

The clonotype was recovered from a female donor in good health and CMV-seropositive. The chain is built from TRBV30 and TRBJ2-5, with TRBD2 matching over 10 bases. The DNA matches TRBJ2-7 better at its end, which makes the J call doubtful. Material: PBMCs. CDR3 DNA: TGTGCCTGGACTAGCGGGAGCTCCTACGAGCAGTACTTC. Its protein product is CAWTSGSSYEQYF.